A single sample gave rise to the 29 T cell receptor beta chains below, sequenced in a study of cytomegalovirus exposure and HLA in healthy donors. TCRdb's table, derived via immunoSEQ multiplex PCR, lists solely in-frame clones and lacks some. The table lists about 120,000 clones, around 89% of them singletons. The sequenced sample consisted of PBMCs. The receptor set was obtained from a woman younger than 35 in good health and CMV-seropositive.

This clone showed up just once. This chain connects TRBV7-2 to TRBJ2-6; unclear D gene. V was shortened by 6 bases and J by 0 bases, with 3 bases between the two germline ends. CDR1 and CDR2 (germline): SGHTA, FQGNSA. The length of the CDR3 is 13 residues. The CDR3 nucleotides read TGTGCCAGCAGTCACTCTGGGGCCAACGTCCTGACTTTC. This translates into CASSHSGANVLTF.

The J gene is TRBJ1-6, the V gene TRBV15; D is unresolved. From germline, CDR1 is LNHNV and CDR2 YYDKDF (reference sequence). Trimming stripped 4 bases from V and 8 bases from J, with 30 bases between. CDR3 size: 20 residues. The CDR3: CATSKHRTSDNYNGDSPLHF. In nucleotides, the CDR3 is TGTGCCACCAGCAAACACCGGACTTCTGACAATTACAACGGGGATTCACCCCTCCACTTT.

The rearrangement uses TRBV18 and TRBJ2-3, with TRBD2 identical over 7 bases. V was clipped by 11 bases and J by 3 bases; unmatched bases: 11. Germline values: CDR1 KGHSH, CDR2 LQKENI. This CDR3 is built from 14 residues. CDR3 region: CALRQAGETDTQYF. CDR3 DNA sequence: TGTGCCCTAAGGCAGGCGGGAGAGACAGATACGCAGTATTTT.

The CDR3 region has the DNA TGTGCCAGCAGTCCTCAGCGGGGGCGCTACAATGAGCAGTTCTTC. Translated, it gives CASSPQRGRYNEQFF. This chain connects TRBV6-5 to TRBJ2-1, with 8 bases matching TRBD2. Per germline, CDR1 MNHEY and CDR2 SVGAGI. The CDR3 length is 15 residues. Trimming removed 5 bases from V and 3 bases from J; junction bases left unmatched: 6.

CDR3 region: CASSQVADLQPQHF. CDR3 nucleotides: TGTGCCAGCAGCCAAGTAGCCGACCTCCAGCCCCAGCATTTT. This chain connects TRBV14 to TRBJ1-5, with unresolved D. Looked up from germline, CDR1 is SGHDN and CDR2 is FVKESK. The CDR3 runs to 14 residues. V was pared by 1 base and J by 7 bases, with 11 bases between.

The V call is TRBV29-1, the J call TRBJ1-2; TRBD1 aligns across 9 bases. This CDR3 is built from 13 residues. With 7 bases clipped from V and 2 bases from J, the junction kept 5 bases outside the gene matches. Germline-derived CDR1 and CDR2 are SQVTM and ANQGSEA. CDR3 nucleotides: TGCAGCGCGGGACAGGGAATAAACTATGGCTACACCTTC. Encoded protein: CSAGQGINYGYTF. Complete variable domain (other parts from reference TRBV29-1 and TRBJ1-2): SAVISQKPSRDICQRGTSLTIQCQVDSQVTMMFWYRQQPGQSLTLIATANQGSEATYESGFVIDKFPISRPNLTFSTLTVSNMSPEDSSIYLCSAGQGINYGYTFGSGTRLTVV.

V and J are TRBV4-1 and TRBJ1-5; 9 positions match TRBD1. Germline CDR1 reads MGHRA; CDR2 reads YSYEKL. The J segment lost 4 bases and the V segment lost 3 bases, leaving 10 bases of the junction unmatched. The CDR3 contains 17 residues. The DNA for the CDR3 is TGCGCCAGCAGCCACACCGGGACAGGGCTCAGTAATCAGCCCCAGCATTTT. It is translated as CASSHTGTGLSNQPQHF.

This clone was counted once. The rearrangement joins TRBV4-1 to TRBJ2-5; TRBD2 matches 12 bases. CDR3 length equals 16 residues. CDR1 and CDR2 (germline): MGHRA, YSYEKL. V shed 3 bases, J shed 3 bases, and the junction held 5 bases outside the gene matches. The CDR3 spells CASSQTSGGKEETQYF. In DNA form, the CDR3 reads TGCGCCAGCAGCCAGACTAGCGGGGGAAAGGAAGAGACCCAGTACTTC.

The genes are TRBV7-2 and TRBJ2-1, with a possible D match to TRBD2 (6 bases). The ends were cut back, 1 base at V and 9 bases at J, with 16 bases in the middle. The CDR3 consists of 15 residues. Germline V CDR1 and CDR2: SGHTA, FQGNSA. The CDR3 nucleotides read TGTGCCAGCAGCTTAGAACCCGTCACTAGCACTGAGCAGTTCTTC. It translates to CASSLEPVTSTEQFF.

The chain has TRBV9 and TRBJ2-5; tentatively, D is TRBD2 (6 bases). CDR1 is SGDLS, CDR2 YYNGEE, per germline. Trimming pared 4 bases from V and 0 bases from J, leaving 16 bases between. There are 16 residues in the CDR3. Here the CDR3 reads CASSPPAGKNQETQYF. The CDR3 region has the DNA TGTGCCAGCAGCCCTCCCGCGGGGAAAAACCAAGAGACCCAGTACTTC.

The chain joins TRBV13 to TRBJ2-1; TRBD2 agrees at 14 bases. The J segment lost 5 bases and the V segment lost 5 bases, leaving 17 bases of the junction unmatched. Germline CDR1 and CDR2: PRHDT and FYEKMQ (reference sequence). This CDR3 comprises 20 residues. The CDR3 protein is CASSPSTSGGAMVLHNEQFF. In nucleotides, the CDR3 is TGTGCCAGCAGCCCGTCGACTAGCGGGGGGGCCATGGTCCTGCACAATGAGCAGTTCTTC.

Details on this clone: Other DNA sequences from this sample encode an identical CDR3 as well. The chain is built from TRBV18 and TRBJ1-1; D gene unclear. The CDR3 is made up of 14 amino acids. Per the germline V gene, CDR1 is KGHSH and CDR2 is LQKENI. The V end was cut by 2 bases, the J end by 0 bases, with 7 bases between. The CDR3 reads CASSPSQMNTEAFF. The DNA for the CDR3 is TGTGCCAGCTCACCATCACAGATGAACACTGAAGCTTTCTTT. The full variable domain, its missing parts supplied by reference TRBV18 and TRBJ1-1, is NAGVMQNPRHLVRRRGQEARLRCSPMKGHSHVYWYRQLPEEGLKFMVYLQKENIIDESGMPKERFSAEFPKEGPSILRIQQVVRGDSAAYFCASSPSQMNTEAFFGQGTRLTVV.

This chain's CDR3 is CASTRDYNEQFF. The CDR3 nucleotides read TGTGCCAGCACTAGAGATTACAATGAGCAGTTCTTC. J is TRBJ2-1 and V is TRBV2; D is uncertain. Trimming took 7 bases from V and 4 from J, leaving 8 bases between them. This CDR3 contains 12 residues. Per germline, CDR1 SNHLY and CDR2 FYNNEI.

V gene TRBV29-1 combines with J gene TRBJ1-3, with D possibly being TRBD1 (6 bases). The V gene lost 5 bases and the J gene lost 0 bases, with 11 bases spanning the gap. The germline CDR1 and CDR2 sequences are SQVTM and ANQGSEA. This CDR3 spans 14 amino acids. The CDR3 region is CSVKSTGSGNTIYF. The CDR3 DNA follows: TGCAGCGTTAAGTCGACAGGCTCTGGAAACACCATATATTTT.

The chain links TRBV2 to TRBJ1-1; TRBD1 matches at 9 bases. There are 14 residues in the CDR3. From germline, CDR1 is SNHLY and CDR2 FYNNEI. With V trimmed by 3 bases and J by 7 bases, 6 bases remained unmatched. CDR3 sequence (DNA): TGTGCCAGCAGTGACCGACAGGGGGATCTTGAAGCTTTCTTT. Encoded protein: CASSDRQGDLEAFF.

This sequence joins TRBV19 and TRBJ2-1; D is undetermined. This CDR3 is built from 14 residues. From germline, CDR1 is LNHDA and CDR2 SQIVND (reference sequence). Trimming stripped 1 base from V and 1 base from J, with 5 bases between. The CDR3: CASSIVLSYNEQFF. The CDR3 nucleotides read TGTGCCAGTAGTATAGTCCTGTCCTACAATGAGCAGTTCTTC.

V and J are TRBV7-2 and TRBJ2-7; tentatively, D is TRBD1 (6 bases). The germline V gene encodes CDR1 SGHTA and CDR2 FQGNSA. The length of the CDR3 is 15 residues. Trimming left V 1 base short and J 2 bases short, with 12 bases between. In DNA, the CDR3 is TGTGCCAGCAGCTTAGGTACAGGGAGTGCCTACGAGCAGTACTTC. Its protein is CASSLGTGSAYEQYF.

This rearrangement joins TRBV7-9 to TRBJ2-2; 12 positions match TRBD1. CDR3 size: 17 residues. Trimming cost V 3 bases and J 3 bases; bases outside gene matches: 5. Germline lookup yields CDR1 SEHNR and CDR2 FQNEAQ (reference sequence). CDR3 sequence: CASSFGTGGEDTGELFF. CDR3 in DNA: TGTGCCAGCAGCTTTGGGACAGGGGGCGAAGACACCGGGGAGCTGTTTTTT.

V is TRBV10-3 and J is TRBJ1-2, with a possible D match to TRBD1 (6 bases). The V end lost 2 bases, the J end lost 4 bases, and 11 bases lay between the germline ends. The CDR3 is made up of 14 amino acids. Germline-derived CDR1 and CDR2 are ENHRY and SYGVKD. DNA for the CDR3: TGTGCCATCAGTGAGCCCACGGACAGCTATGGCTACACCTTC. It yields the protein CAISEPTDSYGYTF.

This chain connects TRBV2 to TRBJ2-5; TRBD1 matches at 7 bases. This CDR3 region has 15 residues. Germline CDR1 reads SNHLY; CDR2 reads FYNNEI. Trimming cost V 0 bases and J 5 bases; bases outside gene matches: 6. CDR3 DNA: TGTGCCAGCAGTGAAGCACAGGGGATCGACGAGACCCAGTACTTC. The encoded protein is CASSEAQGIDETQYF.

This chain joins TRBV6-6 and TRBJ2-1; possible D gene TRBD1, 5 bases. The CDR3 covers 14 residues. Germline V gives CDR1 MNHNY, CDR2 SVGAGI (reference sequence). The V end lost 7 bases, the J end lost 6 bases, and 16 bases lay between the germline ends. The CDR3 DNA sequence: TGTGCCAGCACCCCGGGTCGACAGACCAATGAGCAGTTCTTC. It specifies CASTPGRQTNEQFF.

The CDR3 protein is CASRLATSGGYNEQFF. CDR3 sequence (DNA): TGCGCCAGCAGATTAGCGACTAGCGGGGGATACAATGAGCAGTTCTTC. The chain links TRBV5-1 to TRBJ2-1, with 12 nucleotides matching TRBD2. The V segment lost 5 bases and the J segment 4 bases; nucleotides outside the gene matches: 7. Germline V CDR1 and CDR2: SGHRS, YFSETQ. This CDR3 spans 16 amino acids.

The chain combines TRBV4-3 with TRBJ2-1; 9 bases agree with TRBD1. Unmatched junction bases numbered 2, after V lost 0 bases and J lost 2 bases. CDR1 and CDR2 from the germline V gene are LGHNA and YSLEER. CDR3 length: 16 amino acids. In DNA form, the CDR3 reads TGCGCCAGCAGCCAAGATGGGACAGGGACCTACAATGAGCAGTTCTTC. This encodes CASSQDGTGTYNEQFF.

Comments on this clone: An end of the junction does not agree with germline; a read error may underlie this. V and J are TRBV2 and TRBJ1-5; D is unclear. The CDR3 has 15 amino acids. Germline values: CDR1 SNHLY, CDR2 FYNNEI. The CDR3 region has the DNA TGTGCCAGCAGTGCTGGGAGGGAACCAAATCGGCCCCAGCATTTT. It specifies CASSAGREPNRPQHF.

Points on this clone: The sample has other DNA sequences that encode this CDR3 too. J is TRBJ2-7 and V is TRBV5-1; D might be TRBD1 (6 bases). The CDR3 has 14 amino acids. The germline V and J ends were trimmed by 4 bases and 0 bases, with 11 bases remaining between them. CDR1 and CDR2 from the germline V gene are SGHRS and YFSETQ. CDR3 nucleotide sequence: TGCGCCAGCAGCCTGGGACAAAGCTCCTACGAGCAGTACTTC. Translated: CASSLGQSSYEQYF.

V is TRBV9 and J is TRBJ2-5; TRBD2 matches at 12 bases. Germline assignment: CDR1 SGDLS and CDR2 YYNGEE. The CDR3 is made up of 14 amino acids. V lost 4 bases and J lost 2; bases outside the gene matches: 0. CDR3 coding DNA: TGTGCCAGCAGCCTAGCGGGGGGGCAAGAGACCCAGTACTTC. Translation gives CASSLAGGQETQYF.

The rearrangement uses TRBV7-6 and TRBJ1-2; D uncertain. Germline values: CDR1 SGHVS, CDR2 FNYEAQ. The CDR3 covers 14 residues. Deletions cut 5 bases from V and 1 base from J, with 11 bases between. CDR3 region: CASSPRGVNYGYTF. Written as DNA, the CDR3 is TGTGCCAGCAGCCCCCGCGGAGTTAACTATGGCTACACCTTC.

The rearrangement joins TRBV5-1 to TRBJ1-1, with 10 bases aligning to TRBD1. Germline CDR1 is SGHRS and CDR2 is YFSETQ. V shed 4 bases, J shed 6 bases, and the junction held 15 bases outside the gene matches. The CDR3 covers 17 residues. The CDR3 reads CASSLGTGVSDLAEAFF. CDR3 in DNA: TGCGCCAGCAGCCTAGGGACAGGGGTCTCTGACTTAGCTGAAGCTTTCTTT.

This chain joins TRBV7-6 and TRBJ1-2, with 7 bases identical to TRBD1. The germline gives CDR1 SGHVS, CDR2 FNYEAQ. The junction had 3 bases not matched to a gene; V was cut back by 1 base and J by 4 bases. There are 14 residues in the CDR3. The CDR3 nucleotides read TGTGCCAGCAGCTTAGGGGGACAGACCTATGGCTACACCTTC. Translating it yields CASSLGGQTYGYTF.